This passage covers 32 T cell receptor beta chains from one sample sequenced in a study of OX40 agonist ivuxolimab in advanced cancers. Here immunoSEQ multiplex PCR was the method, and the copy in TCRdb shows in-frame clones only, minus some. The sample holds more than 65,000 clones, around 81% seen once. This specimen was CD4+ or CD8+ T cells sorted from blood, taken in a trial of the OX40 agonist ivuxolimab. The source of these receptors is an adult with an advanced solid tumor such as melanoma, head and neck, liver or kidney cancer.

V is TRBV19 and J is TRBJ2-2; D is possibly TRBD2 (5 bases). The CDR3 contains 12 residues. Germline CDR1 is LNHDA and CDR2 is SQIVND (reference sequence). The CDR3 DNA is TGTGGGCTCGAGACTATTGCCGGGGAGCTGTTTTTT. As protein: CGLETIAGELFF.

V and J are TRBV10-3 and TRBJ1-1; D remains unclear. Trimming stripped 4 bases from V and 2 bases from J, with 8 bases between. The CDR3 has 13 residues. CDR1 and CDR2 (germline): ENHRY, SYGVKD. CDR3 DNA: TGTGCCATCAGTGCAGAGCTAAACACTGAAGCTTTCTTT. Protein: CAISAELNTEAFF.

This sequence joins TRBV4-1 and TRBJ2-2; D remains unclear. The CDR3 length is 12 residues. Trimming left V 4 bases short and J 11 bases short, with 11 bases between. Germline values: CDR1 MGHRA, CDR2 YSYEKL. The CDR3 DNA sequence: TGCGCCAGCAGCCGAGATTTTTTTGAGCTGTTTTTT. Its translation: CASSRDFFELFF.

This chain joins TRBV19 and TRBJ2-3; 8 nucleotides align to TRBD1. V gave up 3 bases and J gave up 0 bases; unmatched junction bases: 2. The germline gives CDR1 LNHDA, CDR2 SQIVND (reference sequence). This CDR3 has 15 amino acids. As DNA, the CDR3 is TGTGCCAGTAGTATGCGGGACAGGAGCACAGATACGCAGTATTTT. Protein sequence: CASSMRDRSTDTQYF.

The chain is built from TRBV27 and TRBJ1-6; no clear D gene. CDR1 is MNHEY, CDR2 SMNVEV, per germline (reference sequence). This CDR3 has 12 residues. Trimming shortened V by 5 bases and J by 7 bases, and 6 bases separated the two germline ends. This CDR3 reads CASSPTNSPLHF. CDR3 sequence (DNA): TGTGCCAGCAGTCCCACGAATTCACCCCTCCACTTT.

The J gene is TRBJ2-5, the V gene TRBV19; D gene ambiguous. Germline V gene lookup returns CDR1 LNHDA and CDR2 SQIVND (reference sequence). V lost 0 bases, J lost 5 bases, and 10 bases lay in between. CDR3 length: 14 amino acids. Written as DNA, the CDR3 is TGTGCCAGTAGTATAGAGGTCCATCGTGAGACCCAGTACTTC. Residues: CASSIEVHRETQYF.

The V gene is TRBV7-2, the J gene TRBJ1-5; D might be TRBD1 (6 bases). V was pared by 0 bases and J by 4 bases, with 13 bases between. The CDR3 loop spans 16 amino acids. In germline, CDR1 is SGHTA, CDR2 FQGNSA. CDR3 amino acids: CASSLAGTGPNQPQHF. CDR3 DNA: TGTGCCAGCAGCTTAGCAGGTACAGGGCCGAATCAGCCCCAGCATTTT.

The rearrangement joins TRBV5-1 to TRBJ1-4, with a possible D match to TRBD1 (5 bases). Germline CDR1 and CDR2: SGHRS and YFSETQ. Trimming cost V 0 bases and J 3 bases, with 12 bases left between them. The CDR3 sequence is 16 residues long. CDR3 sequence reads: CASSLVPRDANEKLFF. CDR3 bases: TGCGCCAGCAGCTTGGTACCCAGGGATGCTAATGAAAAACTGTTTTTT.

The CDR3 reads CASSPSSGTIPNEQFF. The DNA for the CDR3 is TGTGCCAGCAGCCCAAGTTCCGGGACTATCCCAAATGAGCAGTTCTTC. The chain joins TRBV4-2 to TRBJ2-1; TRBD2 matches 7 bases. Germline V gene data show CDR1 as LGHNA and CDR2 as YNFKEQ. J was trimmed by 7 bases and V by 4 bases; bases with no gene match: 13. The CDR3 totals 16 residues.

This clone appeared once. The V gene is TRBV6-1, the J gene TRBJ1-5, with a tentative D call TRBD1 (5 bases). This CDR3 is built from 12 residues. V lost 7 bases, J lost 8 bases, and 12 bases lay in between. In germline, CDR1 is MNHNS, CDR2 SASEGT. The CDR3 here is CASMPGREPQHF. CDR3 nucleotides: TGTGCCAGCATGCCAGGGCGAGAGCCCCAGCATTTT.

As for this clone: A read error may produce the germline difference seen at one junction end. The chain links TRBV6-1 to TRBJ1-2; 11 positions agree with TRBD1. Germline CDR1 MNHNS, CDR2 SASEGT. This CDR3 comprises 14 residues. The CDR3: CASSEGTGGYGHTF. CDR3 coding DNA: TGTGCCAGCAGTGAAGGGACAGGGGGCTATGGCCACACCTTC.

The chain joins TRBV7-8 to TRBJ2-5, with 7 bases lining up with TRBD2. After removal of 5 bases from V and 5 bases from J, the junction contained 11 bases not matched to a gene. Germline CDR1 and CDR2: SGHVS and FQNEAQ. This CDR3 has 15 amino acids. CDR3 residues: CASSPGLGDVETQYF. The CDR3 bases are TGTGCCAGCAGCCCAGGACTAGGGGACGTTGAGACCCAGTACTTC.

The CDR3 bases are TGTGCCAGCAGCTTAGAGGGGACAGAGAACTATGGCTACACCTTC. Protein product: CASSLEGTENYGYTF. The V and J genes are TRBV13 and TRBJ1-2, with 7 nucleotides matching TRBD1. Germline V gene sequence: CDR1 PRHDT, CDR2 FYEKMQ (reference sequence). The CDR3 contains 15 residues. V lost 1 base to trimming and J lost 2 bases; unmatched junction nucleotides: 4. The whole variable domain, remainder taken from reference TRBV13 and TRBJ1-2, is AAGVIQSPRHLIKEKRETATLKCYPIPRHDTVYWYQQGPGQDPQFLISFYEKMQSDKGSIPDRFSAQQFSDYHSELNMSSLELGDSALYFCASSLEGTENYGYTFGSGTRLTVV.

The J gene is TRBJ2-5, the V gene TRBV4-2; 10 bases match TRBD2. V shed 0 bases and J 5 bases; nucleotides not matched to a gene: 15. The CDR3 has 19 amino acids. From germline, CDR1 is LGHNA and CDR2 YNFKEQ. DNA for the CDR3: TGTGCCAGCAGCCAAGAGGGCGGGGGACTAGCGCGGGAGTGGGAGACCCAGTACTTC. Translated, it gives CASSQEGGGLAREWETQYF.

This chain connects TRBV2 to TRBJ1-5; D is undetermined. CDR1 is SNHLY and CDR2 is FYNNEI in the germline V gene. Trimming took off 4 bases at V and 5 bases at J, with 9 bases between the two ends. CDR3 size: 13 residues. The CDR3 DNA reads as TGTGCCAGCAGTGGATTACGGGATCAGCCCCAGCATTTT. Amino acids: CASSGLRDQPQHF.

The chain combines TRBV27 with TRBJ2-3; TRBD2 matches 10 bases. Trimming at V came to 6 bases and at J to 0 bases, leaving 6 bases not matched to a gene. The CDR3 has 16 residues. Germline CDR1 is MNHEY and CDR2 is SMNVEV (reference sequence). CDR3 coding DNA: TGTGCCAGCAGGCCTAGCGGGGGTCTTAGCACAGATACGCAGTATTTT. Translated, it gives CASRPSGGLSTDTQYF.

The chain uses TRBV6-1 and TRBJ1-4; no firm D call. Between the trimmed V and J ends, which lost 2 bases and 4 bases, there was a span of 8 bases. The V gene's germline CDR1 is MNHNS and CDR2 SASEGT. The CDR3 covers 14 residues. This chain's CDR3 is CASSEQVINEKLFF. DNA for the CDR3: TGTGCCAGCAGTGAACAGGTTATTAATGAAAAACTGTTTTTT.

The count of this clone is one. J is TRBJ2-3 and V is TRBV9; possible D gene TRBD1, 6 bases. CDR1 is SGDLS and CDR2 is YYNGEE in the germline V gene. V lost 4 bases and J 4 bases, leaving 16 bases between the germline ends. The CDR3 covers 15 residues. CDR3 amino acids: CASSPLLGGSDTQYF. CDR3 nucleotides: TGTGCCAGCAGCCCCCTCTTAGGGGGTTCAGATACGCAGTATTTT.

The chain combines TRBV28 with TRBJ2-7; the D gene is possibly TRBD2 (5 bases). Trimming removed 8 bases from V and 6 bases from J, with 20 bases in between. Germline values: CDR1 MDHEN, CDR2 SYDVKM. The CDR3 spans 14 residues. The CDR3 loop reads CASARWGEGSEQYF. CDR3 sequence (DNA): TGTGCCAGCGCCCGGTGGGGAGAGGGTAGCGAGCAGTACTTC.

The J gene is TRBJ2-1, the V gene TRBV13, with TRBD2 identical over 11 bases. The CDR3 runs 17 residues. J lost 8 bases, V lost 3 bases, and 12 bases had no gene match. CDR1 is PRHDT, CDR2 FYEKMQ, per germline (reference sequence). The CDR3 DNA is TGTGCCAGCAGCTTCGAACTGCTAGCGGGAGGACCGTATGAGCAGTTCTTC. Protein: CASSFELLAGGPYEQFF.

The chain has TRBV5-4 and TRBJ2-1; D tentatively fits TRBD1 or TRBD2 (5 bases each). Germline assignment: CDR1 SGHNT and CDR2 YYREEE (reference sequence). Trimming left V 2 bases short and J 2 bases short, with 11 bases between. This CDR3 has 15 amino acids. Written as DNA, the CDR3 is TGTGCCAGCAGCTTCCCGGGACCACCCTACAATGAGCAGTTCTTC. It yields the protein CASSFPGPPYNEQFF.

V is TRBV28 and J is TRBJ2-1; TRBD2 agrees at 7 bases. The CDR3 consists of 14 residues. With V trimmed by 5 bases and J by 2 bases, 3 bases remained unmatched. Germline V CDR1 and CDR2: MDHEN, SYDVKM. CDR3 region: CASSIAGTYNEQFF. The CDR3 DNA reads TGTGCCAGCAGTATAGCGGGCACCTACAATGAGCAGTTCTTC. Drawing the rest from reference TRBV28 and TRBJ2-1, the complete variable domain is DVKVTQSSRYLVKRTGEKVFLECVQDMDHENMFWYRQDPGLGLRLIYFSYDVKMKEKGDIPEGYSVSREKKERFSLILESASTNQTSMYLCASSIAGTYNEQFFGPGTRLTVL.

The rearrangement links TRBV7-3 to TRBJ2-1; 9 bases are a match to TRBD2. The ends lost 1 base at V and 3 bases at J; junction bases unmatched: 7. Germline V gene sequence: CDR1 SGHTA, CDR2 FQGTGA. The CDR3 consists of 17 residues. The CDR3 region is CASSLRGSGSLYNEQFF. CDR3 DNA sequence: TGTGCCAGCAGCTTAAGGGGTAGCGGGAGCCTCTACAATGAGCAGTTCTTC.

The V gene is TRBV7-9, the J gene TRBJ1-1, with D perhaps TRBD1 (5 bases). Germline V gene sequence: CDR1 SEHNR, CDR2 FQNEAQ (reference sequence). This CDR3 region has 14 residues. V gave up 5 bases and J gave up 1 base, with 11 bases separating them. The CDR3 spells CASSPQQGNTEAFF. CDR3 nucleotide sequence: TGTGCCAGCAGCCCCCAGCAGGGGAACACTGAAGCTTTCTTT.

This clone was picked up a small number of times. The V call is TRBV20-1, the J call TRBJ1-2; D is undetermined. Trimming removed 6 bases from V and 3 bases from J, with 5 bases in between. Germline CDR1 DFQATT, CDR2 SNEGSKA (reference sequence). The CDR3 consists of 10 residues. In nucleotides, the CDR3 is TGCAGTGCAGAGTACTATGGCTACACCTTC. Translation gives CSAEYYGYTF.

The chain uses TRBV7-8 and TRBJ1-1; TRBD1 might be the D (6 bases). Trimming took 7 bases from V and 4 from J, leaving 16 bases between them. CDR1 and CDR2 from the germline V gene are SGHVS and FQNEAQ. The CDR3 contains 14 residues. CDR3 amino acids: CASTNHRDVTEAFF. DNA for the CDR3: TGTGCCAGCACCAATCACAGGGATGTCACTGAAGCTTTCTTT.

The V gene is TRBV11-3, the J gene TRBJ2-5, with D possibly TRBD1 on 6 matching bases. Germline V gene lookup returns CDR1 SGHNT and CDR2 YENEEA. The CDR3 has 16 amino acids. The V gene lost 5 bases and the J gene lost 3 bases, with 19 bases spanning the gap. This chain's CDR3 is CASSPSTNPGEETQYF. CDR3 bases: TGTGCCAGCAGCCCGAGCACTAACCCAGGGGAAGAGACCCAGTACTTC.

This sequence joins TRBV28 and TRBJ2-2; a weak D match, TRBD1 (6 bases). CDR3 size: 14 residues. The V and J ends lost 6 bases and 5 bases respectively, with 13 bases between them. Germline V gene data show CDR1 as MDHEN and CDR2 as SYDVKM. As DNA, the CDR3 is TGTGCCAGCAGCCTGATACAGGGAACCGGGGAGCTGTTTTTT. Its translation: CASSLIQGTGELFF.

This clone was recorded once. This sequence joins TRBV6-6 and TRBJ2-2; possibly TRBD1 for D (6 bases). The V gene's germline CDR1 is MNHNY and CDR2 SVGAGI (reference sequence). V was clipped by 2 bases and J by 4 bases, with 11 bases between them. This CDR3 has 15 amino acids. CDR3 amino acids: CASSYGQISTGELFF. Written as DNA, the CDR3 is TGTGCCAGCAGTTACGGACAGATTAGCACCGGGGAGCTGTTTTTT.

This chain connects TRBV5-4 to TRBJ2-5; 7 bases map to TRBD2. The J call may be incorrect, as the DNA end agrees better with TRBJ2-7. This CDR3 has 14 residues. Germline V lookup: CDR1 SGHNT, CDR2 YYREEE (reference sequence). CDR3 bases: TGTGCCAGCAGCACCGACGGCGGGAGCTACGAGCAGTACTTC. It encodes CASSTDGGSYEQYF.

This chain uses TRBV6-1 with TRBJ2-3; D is unclear. Deletions cut 3 bases from V and 2 bases from J, with 9 bases between. This CDR3 contains 14 residues. The germline CDR1 and CDR2 sequences are MNHNS and SASEGT. CDR3 sequence: CASSDPISTDTQYF. In DNA, the CDR3 is TGTGCCAGCAGTGACCCGATTTCCACAGATACGCAGTATTTT.

This chain connects TRBV11-3 to TRBJ2-4; TRBD1 aligns across 9 bases. Germline lookup yields CDR1 SGHNT and CDR2 YENEEA. The V and J ends lost 6 bases and 7 bases, in that order; junction bases with no gene match: 1. This CDR3 is 12 amino acids long. CDR3 protein: CASRGTGNIQYF. In DNA form, the CDR3 reads TGTGCCAGCAGGGGGACAGGGAACATTCAGTACTTC.